The clone carrying this T cell receptor beta chain came up a few times. Its antigen is as yet unknown. Extraction also yielded germline DNA, while blood RNA was obtained from unsorted whole blood. The data were taken from a study of tumor-infiltrating lymphocytes in primary liver carcinoma. Across the whole study: Tumors measured roughly 4.2 to 11 cm and were stage T1-T3 N0M0.

TCR beta cDNA was reverse-transcribed from 400 to 500 ng of total RNA. The reaction used a constant-region primer and ProtoScript II reverse transcriptase. Researchers made the TCR beta libraries by running three nested multiplex PCR rounds with slightly modified ARM-PCR. A C-beta reverse primer was combined with TRBV1-TRBV30 forward primers in the first two PCR rounds, and each round had roughly 11 cycles. Each CDR3 protein is one row after TCRdb ran MiXCR on the multiplex PCR reads. The sample has 300,000 to 350,000 distinct CDR3 sequences, roughly 61% seen once; the top ten hold under 8%. Whole-study findings and limits: It was in tumors, not blood, that the top-250-clone fraction was significantly higher (p = 0.039). CD4+ and CD8+ repertoires could not be compared in these unsorted bulk samples.

Germline V gene sequence: CDR1 SGHRS, CDR2 YFSETQ. This CDR3 is built from 13 residues. The V and J ends lost 4 bases and 7 bases respectively, with 12 bases between them. Material for sequencing was peripheral blood. The receptor was isolated from a middle-aged man with primary liver carcinoma and hepatitis B virus infection. V is TRBV5-1 and J is TRBJ2-1; D might be TRBD2 (5 bases). For the CDR3, the DNA is TGCGCCAGCAGCGAATTCACGGGGAATGAGCAGTTCTTC. This codes for CASSEFTGNEQFF.